Presented here are 25 T cell receptor beta chains from one specimen sequenced in a study of vaccination effects on CD4 cells after COVID-19. Using immunoSEQ multiplex PCR, the repertoire was profiled, and TCRdb retains in-frame clones only, with some absent. Among around 69,000 clones listed, roughly 74% were seen once. Sequencing in the ViraFEST assay came after antigen-specific CD4+ T cells had been expanded with viral peptide pools, which were used to stimulate PBMC. The authors isolated CD4+ T cells after about 10 days of culture. Participants were given two doses of BNT162b2 or mRNA-1273 vaccine. No antigen is known for these receptors. The sequenced sample was CD4+ T cells from PBMCs cultured with HCoV-229E spike peptides, obtained after COVID-19 vaccination. Every receptor here comes from a human donor who received a COVID-19 vaccine.

V and J are TRBV6-2 or TRBV6-3 and TRBJ2-7; 10 bases fit TRBD1. Germline V lookup: CDR1 MNHEY, CDR2 SVGEGT. The J segment lost 5 bases and the V segment lost 6 bases, leaving 10 bases of the junction unmatched. There are 15 residues in the CDR3. The CDR3, as DNA: TGTGCCAGCAGCTATACCGGGACAGGGGCTAACGAGCAGTACGTC. Translated, it gives CASSYTGTGANEQYV.

This clone has a handful of counts. The gene calls are TRBV28 and TRBJ2-7; TRBD2 matches at 7 bases. Germline CDR1 and CDR2: MDHEN and SYDVKM. This CDR3 has 16 amino acids. V dropped 4 bases and J dropped 4; count of bases not matched to a gene: 13. The CDR3 loop reads CASSSPHSGARYEQYV. The DNA for the CDR3 is TGTGCCAGCAGTTCGCCCCACAGCGGGGCGCGATACGAGCAGTACGTC.

J is TRBJ2-3 and V is TRBV18, with D maybe TRBD1 (5 bases). Trimming removed 7 bases at V and 0 bases at J, with 8 bases between. The CDR3 length is 13 residues. Germline V gene data show CDR1 as KGHSH and CDR2 as LQKENI. CDR3 loop: CASYQGSTDTQYF. CDR3 sequence (DNA): TGTGCCAGCTACCAGGGCAGCACAGATACGCAGTATTTT.

This clone showed up just a few times. The chain has TRBV6-5 and TRBJ1-4, with 7 bases that match TRBD1. There are 12 residues in the CDR3. The ends lost 6 bases at V and 8 bases at J; junction bases unmatched: 3. The germline V gene has CDR1 MNHEY and CDR2 SVGAGI. The CDR3 DNA reads as TGTGCCAGCAGGGGGACAGACGAAAAACTGTTTTTT. It translates to CASRGTDEKLFF.

DNA of the CDR3: TGTGCCAGCAGTTGGGGTCCCGAGACCCAGTACTTC. It is translated as CASSWGPETQYF. The chain couples TRBV12-3 or TRBV12-4 to TRBJ2-5; no reliable D call. CDR3 length: 12 amino acids. Trimming stripped 4 bases from V and 5 bases from J, with 8 bases between.

The chain joins TRBV25-1 to TRBJ2-3; D gene uncertain. Between the trimmed V and J ends, which lost 0 bases and 6 bases, there was a span of 4 bases. The CDR3 runs 12 residues. Germline V gives CDR1 MGHDK, CDR2 SYGVNS. The CDR3 is CASSEYLDTQYF. DNA of the CDR3: TGTGCCAGCAGTGAATATTTGGATACGCAGTATTTT.

The chain combines TRBV9 with TRBJ2-7, with 8 bases matching TRBD2. V shed 7 bases and J 3 bases; nucleotides not matched to a gene: 12. The CDR3 is 15 amino acids. CDR1 SGDLS and CDR2 YYNGEE come from the germline V gene. CDR3 residues: CASPTRGGAGYEQYV. The CDR3 DNA reads TGTGCCAGCCCTACCCGGGGGGGGGCCGGCTACGAGCAGTACGTC.

The chain carries TRBV30 and TRBJ2-2, with D unresolved. This CDR3 is built from 14 residues. From germline, CDR1 is GTSNPN and CDR2 SVGIG (reference sequence). V was cut by 3 bases and J by 1 base, with 9 bases left in between. CDR3 loop: CAWSLLLNTGELFF. The CDR3 nucleotides read TGTGCCTGGAGCCTCCTACTGAACACCGGGGAGCTGTTTTTT.

This clone was counted once. This chain uses TRBV7-3 with TRBJ2-2; possibly TRBD1 or TRBD2 for D (5 bases each). Trimming took 5 bases from V and 1 from J, leaving 8 bases between them. The CDR3 has 14 amino acids. The germline V gene has CDR1 SGHTA and CDR2 FQGTGA. The CDR3 region has the DNA TGTGCCAGCAGCAGAGGGGAGAACACCGGGGAGCTGTTTTTT. It encodes CASSRGENTGELFF.

This rearrangement joins TRBV7-2 to TRBJ2-3; the match to TRBD2 covers 8 bases. The trim removed 1 base at V and 5 bases at J, leaving 11 bases unmatched. The germline CDR1 and CDR2 sequences are SGHTA and FQGNSA. The CDR3 runs 17 residues. CDR3 protein: CASSLEARGGPRDTQYF. CDR3 in DNA: TGTGCCAGCAGCTTAGAAGCGCGCGGGGGGCCTAGAGATACGCAGTATTTT. The complete variable domain, with remaining parts taken from reference TRBV7-2 and TRBJ2-3, reads GAGVSQSPSNKVTEKGKDVELRCDPISGHTALYWYRQSLGQGLEFLIYFQGNSAPDKSGLPSDRFSAERTGGSVSTLTIQRTQQEDSAVYLCASSLEARGGPRDTQYFGPGTRLTVL.

The table lists this clone with a few counts. The V call is TRBV4-1, the J call TRBJ1-4; tentatively, D is TRBD1 (6 bases). The germline V and J ends were trimmed by 1 base and 5 bases, with 17 bases remaining between them. The CDR3 length is 17 residues. Germline V gives CDR1 MGHRA, CDR2 YSYEKL. The CDR3 here is CASSQVAGGAGNEKLFF. The CDR3 DNA reads as TGCGCCAGCAGCCAAGTCGCGGGGGGCGCGGGGAATGAAAAACTGTTTTTT.

The chain employs TRBV5-1 and TRBJ1-6; 12 bases agree with TRBD1. Germline CDR1 is SGHRS and CDR2 is YFSETQ. CDR3 length: 17 amino acids. Germline trimming cut 0 bases from V and 9 bases from J; bases unmatched to any gene: 7. The CDR3 bases are TGCGCCAGCAGCTTGGCCGAGGGACAGGGGGCGATTTCACCCCTCCACTTT. Encoded protein: CASSLAEGQGAISPLHF.

The rearrangement uses TRBV7-2 and TRBJ2-5, with unresolved D. The germline CDR1 and CDR2 sequences are SGHTA and FQGNSA. The CDR3 is 14 amino acids. Trimming shortened V by 5 bases and J by 0 bases, and 10 bases separated the two germline ends. CDR3: CASSPLGYQETQYF. The CDR3, as DNA: TGTGCCAGCAGCCCGTTGGGGTACCAAGAGACCCAGTACTTC. The full variable domain, in which reference TRBV7-2 and TRBJ2-5 provide the parts outside the CDR3, is GAGVSQSPSNKVTEKGKDVELRCDPISGHTALYWYRQSLGQGLEFLIYFQGNSAPDKSGLPSDRFSAERTGGSVSTLTIQRTQQEDSAVYLCASSPLGYQETQYFGPGTRLLVL.

The chain carries TRBV29-1 and TRBJ1-1; the match to TRBD1 covers 9 bases. CDR3 size: 12 residues. Germline lookup yields CDR1 SQVTM and CDR2 ANQGSEA. The V gene end was trimmed by 6 bases and the J gene end by 5 bases; junction bases not matched to a gene: 4. CDR3 DNA: TGCAGCGTGGGACAGGGATGGACTGAAGCTTTCTTT. This translates into CSVGQGWTEAFF.

The chain is built from TRBV28 and TRBJ1-4; 7 nucleotides line up with TRBD1. V gave up 7 bases and J gave up 9 bases; unmatched junction bases: 11. This CDR3 is built from 14 residues. From germline, CDR1 is MDHEN and CDR2 SYDVKM. The CDR3 is CASNSGQTSQKLFF. CDR3 DNA sequence: TGTGCCAGCAATTCGGGACAGACTTCGCAAAAACTGTTTTTT.

The rearrangement links TRBV6-5 to TRBJ2-1; 7 nucleotides align to TRBD1. The V and J ends lost 4 bases and 2 bases, in that order; junction bases with no gene match: 8. CDR3 length: 16 residues. The germline gives CDR1 MNHEY, CDR2 SVGAGI. Here the CDR3 reads CASSWTTGPPYNEQFF. In DNA form, the CDR3 reads TGTGCCAGCAGTTGGACGACAGGGCCCCCCTACAATGAGCAGTTCTTC.

V gene TRBV6-6 combines with J gene TRBJ1-4; no firm D call. Deletions cut 5 bases from V and 7 bases from J, with 5 bases between. From germline, CDR1 is MNHNY and CDR2 SVGAGI (reference sequence). This CDR3 is 11 amino acids long. The CDR3 protein is CASSPGEKLFF. The CDR3 DNA sequence: TGTGCCAGCAGTCCAGGTGAAAAACTGTTTTTT.

V gene TRBV6-5 combines with J gene TRBJ2-3, with D tentatively TRBD1 (6 bases). V dropped 6 bases and J dropped 1 base, with 11 bases sitting between them. The CDR3 has 14 amino acids. CDR1 MNHEY and CDR2 SVGAGI come from the germline V gene. The CDR3 nucleotides read TGTGCCAGCAGCCCGGGACATCGCACAGATACGCAGTATTTT. This gives the protein CASSPGHRTDTQYF.

V and J are TRBV7-3 and TRBJ2-1; maybe TRBD1 (5 bases). The germline V and J ends were trimmed by 5 bases and 4 bases, with 9 bases remaining between them. Germline CDR1 and CDR2: SGHTA and FQGTGA. The CDR3 totals 13 residues. CDR3 in amino acids: CASSVDRYNEQFF. CDR3 in DNA: TGTGCCAGCAGCGTAGACAGATACAATGAGCAGTTCTTC. Filled out from reference TRBV7-3 and TRBJ2-1, the complete variable domain reads GAGVSQTPSNKVTEKGKYVELRCDPISGHTALYWYRQSLGQGPEFLIYFQGTGAADDSGLPNDRFFAVRPEGSVSTLKIQRTERGDSAVYLCASSVDRYNEQFFGPGTRLTVL.

V is TRBV3-1 (or the pseudogene TRBV3-2) and J is TRBJ2-1; no clear D gene. This CDR3 comprises 16 residues. Germline V CDR1 and CDR2: LGHDT, YNNKEL (reference sequence). V gave up 1 base and J gave up 2 bases, with 12 bases separating them. The CDR3 region is CASSQVQAPPYNEQFF. The CDR3 DNA follows: TGTGCCAGCAGCCAAGTGCAGGCGCCCCCCTACAATGAGCAGTTCTTC.

V is TRBV14 and J is TRBJ1-5; a possible D gene is TRBD1 (6 bases). Trimming cost V 2 bases and J 5 bases, with 10 bases left between them. The CDR3 is 14 residues long. In germline, CDR1 is SGHDN, CDR2 FVKESK. The CDR3 nucleotides are TGTGCCAGCAGCCAACAAGGGGGACATCAGCCCCAGCATTTT. It specifies CASSQQGGHQPQHF. The full variable domain, completed using reference TRBV14 and TRBJ1-5, is EAGVTQFPSHSVIEKGQTVTLRCDPISGHDNLYWYRRVMGKEIKFLLHFVKESKQDESGMPNNRFLAERTGGTYSTLKVQPAELEDSGVYFCASSQQGGHQPQHFGDGTRLSIL.

The rearrangement links TRBV2 to TRBJ1-6; possibly TRBD1 for D (5 bases). The CDR3 runs to 15 residues. Germline V gene lookup returns CDR1 SNHLY and CDR2 FYNNEI. Trimming took 1 base from V and 5 from J, leaving 9 bases between them. DNA for the CDR3: TGTGCCAGCAGTGAAGGGCAGGGTAATAATTCACCCCTCCACTTT. Its protein is CASSEGQGNNSPLHF. Full variable domain (missing parts from reference TRBV2 and TRBJ1-6): EPEVTQTPSHQVTQMGQEVILRCVPISNHLYFYWYRQILGQKVEFLVSFYNNEISEKSEIFDDQFSVERPDGSNFTLKIRSTKLEDSAMYFCASSEGQGNNSPLHFGNGTRLTVT.

The chain recombines TRBV11-2 with TRBJ2-2; 10 nucleotides match TRBD2. V shed 5 bases, J shed 1 base, and the junction held 1 base outside the gene matches. The CDR3 loop spans 15 amino acids. Germline V gives CDR1 SGHAT, CDR2 FQNNGV. The CDR3 reads CASSRLAGNTGELFF. CDR3 bases: TGTGCCAGCAGCCGACTAGCGGGGAACACCGGGGAGCTGTTTTTT.

V and J are TRBV7-2 and TRBJ2-2; 14 bases map to TRBD2. Germline V gene data show CDR1 as SGHTA and CDR2 as FQGNSA. With 5 bases clipped from V and 1 base from J, the junction kept 3 bases outside the gene matches. CDR3 size: 17 residues. The CDR3 loop is CASSRTSGGQNTGELFF. CDR3 nucleotides: TGTGCCAGCAGCCGGACTAGCGGGGGGCAGAACACCGGGGAGCTGTTTTTT.

This clone has a handful of counts. The chain has TRBV7-8 and TRBJ2-2; D gene unclear. This CDR3 is built from 16 residues. The germline CDR1 and CDR2 sequences are SGHVS and FQNEAQ. V was shortened by 1 base and J by 6 bases, with 15 bases between the two germline ends. The CDR3: CASSLVVSTVPGELFF. CDR3 DNA: TGTGCCAGCAGCTTAGTCGTATCCACAGTCCCCGGGGAGCTGTTTTTT.